This passage covers 30 T cell receptor beta chains from one sample sequenced in a study of cytomegalovirus exposure and HLA in healthy donors (dated by TCRdb to 2015 to 2018). Libraries were built with the immunoSEQ multiplex PCR assay. For the multiplex PCR, a mixture combining 60 forward primers for TCR Vbeta segments and 13 reverse primers for TCR Jbeta segments was used. This is the immuneACCESS table as TCRdb keeps it, with only in-frame sequences that have V and J called. A part of the clones is gone; compared with another copy, unresolved V genes explain less than half, and the rest is unexplained. The sample records around 130,000 clones, approximately 82% of which are singletons. 2% to 3% of the sample comes from the top ten. Sequenced input: PBMCs. These receptors were collected from a man in his fifties or sixties in good health and CMV-seronegative.

V and J are TRBV7-2 and TRBJ1-1; tentatively, D is TRBD1 (5 bases). In germline, CDR1 is SGHTA, CDR2 FQGNSA. V lost 5 bases, J lost 11 bases, and 15 bases lay in between. The CDR3 loop spans 12 amino acids. For the CDR3, the DNA is TGTGCCAGCAGCCGATTTGGGGGGGATGCTTTCTTT. It yields the protein CASSRFGGDAFF.

The rearrangement joins TRBV4-3 to TRBJ2-1, with 11 bases fitting TRBD2. The CDR3 extends over 18 amino acids. Germline lookup yields CDR1 LGHNA and CDR2 YSLEER. The V segment lost 3 bases and the J segment 2 bases; nucleotides outside the gene matches: 9. CDR3 protein: CASSQMTSGVFPYNEQFF. The CDR3 region has the DNA TGCGCCAGCAGCCAGATGACTAGCGGGGTCTTTCCCTACAATGAGCAGTTCTTC.

The V and J genes are TRBV9 and TRBJ2-1; 8 nucleotides match TRBD1. CDR3 length: 15 residues. Germline V CDR1 and CDR2: SGDLS, YYNGEE. V gave up 4 bases and J gave up 5 bases; unmatched junction bases: 8. The DNA of the CDR3 is TGTGCCAGCAGCCCCCGGTTGGACAGGGACAATGAGCAGTTCTTC. It codes for CASSPRLDRDNEQFF.

This chain links TRBV6-4 with TRBJ2-3, with TRBD1 as a possible D gene (5 bases). Germline CDR1 is MRHNA and CDR2 is SNTAGT. Trimming cost V 4 bases and J 0 bases, with 11 bases left between them. CDR3 length: 15 amino acids. The CDR3 DNA follows: TGTGCCAGCAGTGTTAGTAGGGGTAGCACAGATACGCAGTATTTT. Residues: CASSVSRGSTDTQYF.

J is TRBJ1-1 and V is TRBV18; D unresolved. V was pared by 0 bases and J by 1 base, with 9 bases between. The CDR3 is 15 amino acids. From germline, CDR1 is KGHSH and CDR2 LQKENI. The CDR3 reads CASSPPALRNTEAFF. The CDR3 DNA reads as TGTGCCAGCTCACCACCCGCATTGAGGAACACTGAAGCTTTCTTT. The full variable domain, rest sourced from reference TRBV18 and TRBJ1-1, is NAGVMQNPRHLVRRRGQEARLRCSPMKGHSHVYWYRQLPEEGLKFMVYLQKENIIDESGMPKERFSAEFPKEGPSILRIQQVVRGDSAAYFCASSPPALRNTEAFFGQGTRLTVV.

A single count supports this clone. The gene calls are TRBV7-9 and TRBJ1-4, with a possible D match to TRBD1 (5 bases). The CDR3 sequence is 15 residues long. V lost 3 bases and J 2 bases, leaving 10 bases between the germline ends. Germline CDR1 and CDR2: SEHNR and FQNEAQ (reference sequence). The CDR3 loop is CASSFQGGTNEKLFF. The DNA for the CDR3 is TGTGCCAGCAGCTTTCAGGGAGGCACTAATGAAAAACTGTTTTTT.

The genes are TRBV30 and TRBJ2-7; no firm D call. Trimming pared 6 bases from V and 2 bases from J, leaving 14 bases between. From germline, CDR1 is GTSNPN and CDR2 SVGIG (reference sequence). The CDR3 covers 13 residues. CDR3 loop: CACLVGSPYEQYF. The DNA of the CDR3 is TGTGCCTGCCTCGTCGGTAGCCCCTACGAGCAGTACTTC.

This chain connects TRBV6-6 to TRBJ1-2, with D perhaps matching TRBD1 (5 bases). Trimming stripped 4 bases from V and 4 bases from J, with 19 bases between. The germline gives CDR1 MNHNY, CDR2 SVGAGI (reference sequence). This CDR3 comprises 16 residues. The CDR3 DNA reads TGTGCCAGCAGTTCCCCCCAAGGGGTCATGAGCTATGGCTACACCTTC. It specifies CASSSPQGVMSYGYTF.

This clone was detected a few times. V gene TRBV6-6 combines with J gene TRBJ2-7, with D perhaps TRBD1 (6 bases). CDR1 MNHNY and CDR2 SVGAGI come from the germline V gene (reference sequence). The CDR3 loop spans 12 amino acids. The germline V and J ends were trimmed by 6 bases and 6 bases, with 12 bases remaining between them. The CDR3 reads CASSPGTLEQYF. As DNA, the CDR3 is TGTGCCAGCAGCCCCGGGACACTCGAGCAGTACTTC.

The chain couples TRBV6-1 to TRBJ2-3; D is unclear. The CDR3 spans 11 residues. From germline, CDR1 is MNHNS and CDR2 SASEGT. V was clipped by 6 bases and J by 3 bases, with 4 bases between them. Here the CDR3 DNA reads TGTGCCAGCAGACTAACAGATACGCAGTATTTT. The encoded protein is CASRLTDTQYF.

There are many counts of this clone. J is TRBJ1-2 and V is TRBV2, with unresolved D. Germline loops: CDR1 SNHLY, CDR2 FYNNEI. The germline V and J ends were trimmed by 7 bases and 6 bases, with 15 bases remaining between them. This CDR3 comprises 13 residues. DNA for the CDR3: TGTGCCAGCACCTTCTGGGCGGGTCATGGCTACACCTTC. Its translation is CASTFWAGHGYTF. The full variable domain, its missing parts supplied by reference TRBV2 and TRBJ1-2, is EPEVTQTPSHQVTQMGQEVILRCVPISNHLYFYWYRQILGQKVEFLVSFYNNEISEKSEIFDDQFSVERPDGSNFTLKIRSTKLEDSAMYFCASTFWAGHGYTFGSGTRLTVV.

This chain joins TRBV11-2 and TRBJ2-1, with D perhaps matching TRBD2 (6 bases). The V end was cut by 1 base, the J end by 0 bases, with 16 bases between. From germline, CDR1 is SGHAT and CDR2 FQNNGV. The CDR3 is made up of 18 amino acids. The CDR3 loop is CASSLGTFLGGSYNEQFF. The DNA for the CDR3 is TGTGCCAGCAGCTTAGGTACTTTTCTCGGGGGCTCCTACAATGAGCAGTTCTTC.

The chain joins TRBV18 to TRBJ1-6, with D hard to call. The length of the CDR3 is 13 residues. Germline-derived CDR1 and CDR2 are KGHSH and LQKENI. Trimming shortened V by 3 bases and J by 10 bases, and 10 bases separated the two germline ends. CDR3 sequence (DNA): TGTGCCAGCTCACCTAGAAGTTACTCACCCCTCCACTTT. Its protein is CASSPRSYSPLHF.

The V gene is TRBV16, the J gene TRBJ2-7; D unresolved. Germline CDR1 is KGHSY and CDR2 is FQNENV. There are 11 residues in the CDR3. V lost 2 bases, J lost 12 bases, and 11 bases lay in between. This CDR3 reads CASSQDQILYF. The CDR3 DNA follows: TGTGCCAGCAGCCAAGATCAGATTCTGTACTTC.

The rearrangement joins TRBV5-5 to TRBJ1-5; TRBD1 aligns across 12 bases. V shed 4 bases, J shed 8 bases, and the junction held 7 bases outside the gene matches. The CDR3 has 15 residues. Germline V gene lookup returns CDR1 SGHKS and CDR2 YYEKEE (reference sequence). The CDR3 loop is CASSKGQGAVEPQHF. The CDR3 nucleotides read TGTGCCAGCAGCAAGGGACAGGGGGCCGTGGAGCCCCAGCATTTT.

The chain joins TRBV7-9 to TRBJ2-1; no firm D call. The CDR3 extends over 12 amino acids. With 1 base removed from V and 15 bases from J, the gap between germline ends came to 13 bases. Germline assignment: CDR1 SEHNR and CDR2 FQNEAQ (reference sequence). The CDR3 DNA reads TGTGCCAGCAGCTTAGGGAGCACTCCCTGGTTCTTC. It specifies CASSLGSTPWFF.

CDR3 sequence: CASSLAASTNEQYF. The CDR3, as DNA: TGCGCCAGCAGCTTGGCCGCTAGTACGAACGAGCAGTACTTC. V and J are TRBV5-1 and TRBJ2-7; D is ambiguous. CDR3 size: 14 residues. Germline lookup yields CDR1 SGHRS and CDR2 YFSETQ. V was shortened by 0 bases and J by 5 bases, with 12 bases between the two germline ends. The variable domain in full, with the rest retrieved from reference TRBV5-1 and TRBJ2-7, is KAGVTQTPRYLIKTRGQQVTLSCSPISGHRSVSWYQQTPGQGLQFLFEYFSETQRNKGNFPGRFSGRQFSNSRSEMNVSTLELGDSALYLCASSLAASTNEQYFGPGTRLTVT.

This clone has more than one count but fewer than ten. The chain couples TRBV6-5 to TRBJ1-4, with D possibly being TRBD1 (5 bases). The CDR3 contains 15 residues. Germline CDR1 is MNHEY and CDR2 is SVGAGI. Trimming shortened V by 0 bases and J by 8 bases, and 13 bases separated the two germline ends. The CDR3 DNA reads TGTGCCAGCAGTTACTCGAGGCAGGGAAGGGAAAAACTGTTTTTT. Amino acids: CASSYSRQGREKLFF.

The V call is TRBV6-1, the J call TRBJ2-5, with 14 nucleotides matching TRBD2. This CDR3 is 17 amino acids long. J gave up 5 bases and V 2 bases, and 7 bases lay outside the gene matches. From germline, CDR1 is MNHNS and CDR2 SASEGT. CDR3 nucleotide sequence: TGTGCCAGCAGTGAATGGGGACTAGCGGGGGTAGGGGAGACCCAGTACTTC. As protein: CASSEWGLAGVGETQYF.

This chain connects TRBV19 to TRBJ1-2, with a weak D call TRBD1 (6 bases). CDR1 is LNHDA, CDR2 SQIVND, per germline (reference sequence). The CDR3 runs 15 residues. V was clipped by 5 bases and J by 2 bases, with 15 bases between them. CDR3 coding DNA: TGTGCCAGTAGTCGACAGGTAACTTTGAACTATGGCTACACCTTC. Protein product: CASSRQVTLNYGYTF.

The J gene is TRBJ2-3, the V gene TRBV5-1; 9 bases are shared with TRBD2. Germline V CDR1 and CDR2: SGHRS, YFSETQ. CDR3 length: 15 amino acids. The V gene end was trimmed by 2 bases and the J gene end by 2 bases; junction bases not matched to a gene: 3. The CDR3 nucleotides read TGCGCCAGCAGCTTTAGCGGGGGCGCCACAGATACGCAGTATTTT. Its translation: CASSFSGGATDTQYF. Supplemented by reference TRBV5-1 and TRBJ2-3, the full variable domain reads KAGVTQTPRYLIKTRGQQVTLSCSPISGHRSVSWYQQTPGQGLQFLFEYFSETQRNKGNFPGRFSGRQFSNSRSEMNVSTLELGDSALYLCASSFSGGATDTQYFGPGTRLTVL.

The chain is built from TRBV25-1 and TRBJ1-4; D gene unclear. Trimming shortened V by 2 bases and J by 4 bases, and 11 bases separated the two germline ends. CDR1 and CDR2 (germline): MGHDK, SYGVNS. The CDR3 has 15 amino acids. CDR3 sequence (DNA): TGTGCCAGCAGTGAAATAGGGAGGTTTAATGAAAAACTGTTTTTT. It is translated as CASSEIGRFNEKLFF.

The chain carries TRBV19 and TRBJ2-1; the match to TRBD2 covers 9 bases. CDR1 and CDR2 (germline): LNHDA, SQIVND (reference sequence). With 8 bases clipped from V and 3 bases from J, the junction kept 5 bases outside the gene matches. This CDR3 is built from 14 residues. This chain's CDR3 is CASSSGGNYNEQFF. CDR3 nucleotide sequence: TGTGCCAGTTCCAGCGGGGGGAACTACAATGAGCAGTTCTTC.

This clone was detected once. The chain employs TRBV5-1 and TRBJ2-7; a weak D match, TRBD1 (6 bases). V was clipped by 4 bases and J by 0 bases, with 11 bases between them. The V gene's germline CDR1 is SGHRS and CDR2 YFSETQ. The length of the CDR3 is 14 residues. The CDR3 nucleotides read TGCGCCAGCAGCATGACAGGAGCCTCCTACGAGCAGTACTTC. Its protein product is CASSMTGASYEQYF.

The chain is built from TRBV5-4 and TRBJ1-6; 7 bases align to TRBD1. Germline trimming cut 0 bases from V and 11 bases from J; bases unmatched to any gene: 8. From germline, CDR1 is SGHNT and CDR2 YYREEE (reference sequence). The CDR3 covers 15 residues. The CDR3 spells CASSLGQGGDAPLHF. DNA of the CDR3: TGTGCCAGCAGCTTGGGACAGGGTGGGGATGCACCCCTCCACTTT.

The chain is built from TRBV9 and TRBJ2-2; TRBD2 matches at 11 bases. This CDR3 spans 16 amino acids. Germline V lookup: CDR1 SGDLS, CDR2 YYNGEE. V dropped 0 bases and J dropped 6; count of bases not matched to a gene: 4. The CDR3 nucleotides read TGTGCCAGCAGCGTAGTTAGACTAGCGGGGCCCGGGGAGCTGTTTTTT. Its protein product is CASSVVRLAGPGELFF.

This clone was observed a few times. This rearrangement joins TRBV19 to TRBJ1-1; unclear D gene. With 3 bases removed from V and 2 bases from J, the gap between germline ends came to 10 bases. Germline V gene lookup returns CDR1 LNHDA and CDR2 SQIVND (reference sequence). The CDR3 is 14 amino acids. Here the CDR3 DNA reads TGTGCCAGTAGTATTTTTGCGGTCAACACTGAAGCTTTCTTT. Translation: CASSIFAVNTEAFF.

The V and J genes are TRBV19 and TRBJ1-1, with 7 bases matching TRBD1. Trimming at V came to 5 bases and at J to 11 bases, leaving 5 bases not matched to a gene. Germline loops: CDR1 LNHDA, CDR2 SQIVND (reference sequence). The CDR3 extends over 11 amino acids. In DNA, the CDR3 is TGTGCCAGTAGTCGGGACAGCCGCGCTTTCTTT. It encodes CASSRDSRAFF. The full variable domain, with the rest looked up from reference TRBV19 and TRBJ1-1, is DGGITQSPKYLFRKEGQNVTLSCEQNLNHDAMYWYRQDPGQGLRLIYYSQIVNDFQKGDIAEGYSVSREKKESFPLTVTSAQKNPTAFYLCASSRDSRAFFGQGTRLTVV.

The table lists this clone with a count of one. The chain recombines TRBV27 with TRBJ2-3; D may be TRBD1 (5 bases). This CDR3 comprises 12 residues. V shed 5 bases and J shed 5 bases, with 8 bases lying between them. Germline loops: CDR1 MNHEY, CDR2 SMNVEV (reference sequence). The CDR3 DNA sequence: TGTGCCAGCAGTCTAGACAGAGATACGCAGTATTTT. This encodes CASSLDRDTQYF.

This clone was counted a single time. J is TRBJ1-5 and V is TRBV7-6; the D gene is possibly TRBD1 (6 bases). The length of the CDR3 is 13 residues. Germline V gene lookup returns CDR1 SGHVS and CDR2 FNYEAQ. With 1 base removed from V and 11 bases from J, the gap between germline ends came to 12 bases. The CDR3 DNA follows: TGTGCCAGCAGCTTAGGAGCCCGACAGGCCCAGCATTTT. Its protein is CASSLGARQAQHF.